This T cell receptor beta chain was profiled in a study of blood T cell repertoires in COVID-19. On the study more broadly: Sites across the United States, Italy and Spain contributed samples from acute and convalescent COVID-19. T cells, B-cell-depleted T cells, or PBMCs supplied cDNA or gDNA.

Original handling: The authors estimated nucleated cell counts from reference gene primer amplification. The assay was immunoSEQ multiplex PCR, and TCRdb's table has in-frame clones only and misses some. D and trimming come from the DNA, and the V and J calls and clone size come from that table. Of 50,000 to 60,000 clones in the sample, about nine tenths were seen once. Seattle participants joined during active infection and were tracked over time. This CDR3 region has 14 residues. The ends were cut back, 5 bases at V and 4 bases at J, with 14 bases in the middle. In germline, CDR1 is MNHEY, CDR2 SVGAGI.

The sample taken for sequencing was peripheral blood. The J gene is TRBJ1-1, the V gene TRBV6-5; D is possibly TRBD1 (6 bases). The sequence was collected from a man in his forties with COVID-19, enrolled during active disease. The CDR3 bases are TGTGCCAGCAGTCCTACAGGGATGGTCACTGAAGCTTTCTTT. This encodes CASSPTGMVTEAFF.